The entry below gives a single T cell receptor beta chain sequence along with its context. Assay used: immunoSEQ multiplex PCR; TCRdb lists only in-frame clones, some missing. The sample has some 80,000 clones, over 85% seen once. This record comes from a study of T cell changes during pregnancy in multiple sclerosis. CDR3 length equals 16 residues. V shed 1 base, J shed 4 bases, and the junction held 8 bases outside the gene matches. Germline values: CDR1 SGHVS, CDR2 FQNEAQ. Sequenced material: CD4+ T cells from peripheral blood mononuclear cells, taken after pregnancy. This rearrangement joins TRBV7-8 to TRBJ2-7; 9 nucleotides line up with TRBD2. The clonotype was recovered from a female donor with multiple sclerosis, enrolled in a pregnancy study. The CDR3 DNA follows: TGTGCCAGCAGCTTAGAGGTGGGACTAGCATCATACGAGCAGTACTTC. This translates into CASSLEVGLASYEQYF.